The TCR beta chain described here comes from a study of OX40 agonist ivuxolimab in advanced cancers. Data came from immunoSEQ multiplex PCR; TCRdb stores just in-frame clones and leaves some out. The sample includes some 59,000 clones, 85% to 90% seen only once; the top ten take 4.5% to 6%. J gave up 2 bases and V 4 bases, and 10 bases lay outside the gene matches. Germline CDR1 reads LNHDA; CDR2 reads SQIVND (reference sequence). CDR3 length equals 16 residues. Sample: CD4+ or CD8+ T cells sorted from blood, taken in a trial of the OX40 agonist ivuxolimab. The chain carries TRBV19 and TRBJ2-5; TRBD1 matches at 7 bases. This TCR came from an adult with an advanced solid tumor such as melanoma, head and neck, liver or kidney cancer. For the CDR3, the DNA is TGTGCCAGTAGTACGTACAGGGGAACGGGGCAAGAGACCCAGTACTTC. It specifies CASSTYRGTGQETQYF.